This TCR beta chain was retrieved from a study of blood T cell repertoires in COVID-19. Study in general: Sites in the United States, Italy and Spain provided acute and convalescent COVID-19 samples.

This CDR3 spans 16 amino acids. The junction had 7 bases not matched to a gene; V was cut back by 3 bases and J by 6 bases. Germline V lookup: CDR1 MNHEY, CDR2 SMNVEV (reference sequence). Original handling: Cell counts per sample came from amplifying reference gene primers. Here immunoSEQ multiplex PCR was the method, and the copy in TCRdb shows in-frame clones only, minus some. V and J calls and clone size are given by that table; D and trimming were obtained from the DNA. The sample includes around 260,000 clones, approximately 90% of them seen just once. The specimen sequenced was peripheral blood. The V call is TRBV27, the J call TRBJ2-3; 12 positions match TRBD2. The receptor was derived from a man aged 25 to 45 with acute or convalescent COVID-19. The CDR3 DNA reads TGTGCCAGCAGTTTCCTACTAGCGGGGGGCTGGGATACGCAGTATTTT. It yields the protein CASSFLLAGGWDTQYF.